The clone carrying this T cell receptor (beta chain) appeared many times. These data originate in a study of T-cell reconstitution after alpha-beta-depleted transplantation in children. TCRbeta library preparation incorporated unique molecular identifiers. TCRdb analysed the PCR reads with MiXCR anew, one entry per CDR3 protein. The sample holds a few hundred thousand distinct CDR3 sequences, approximately 12% seen once. V was clipped by 2 bases and J by 3 bases; unmatched bases: 7. Per germline, CDR1 SEHNR and CDR2 FQNEAQ (reference sequence). CDR3 size: 15 residues. The source was PBMCs, mostly from graft donor cells, collected 360 days after TCRalphabeta/CD19-depleted stem cell transplant. The chain recombines TRBV7-9 with TRBJ2-7; 7 nucleotides match TRBD1. This TCR derives from a male patient younger than 18 who had a stem cell transplant for acute myeloid leukemia, so the T cells may come from the graft donor. The CDR3 spells CASSLTGTVHYEQYF. DNA of the CDR3: TGTGCCAGCAGCTTAACCGGGACAGTACACTACGAGCAGTACTTC.